The 26 T cell receptor beta chains reported below all come from one sample, sequenced in a study of T-cell reconstitution after alpha-beta-depleted transplantation in children. A library of TCRbeta sequences, prepared with unique molecular identifiers, was generated. TCRdb recomputed calls from the PCR reads with MiXCR, one row per CDR3 protein. The sample lists 200,000 to 250,000 distinct CDR3 sequences, approximately 8.4% seen once, with approximately 40% in the top ten. Sequenced material: PBMCs, mostly from graft donor cells, taken 360 days after TCRalphabeta/CD19-depleted stem cell transplant. The receptor set was obtained from a male patient between 2 and 10 years old who had a stem cell transplant for acute myeloid leukemia, so the T cells may come from the graft donor.

This clonotype was recorded at least ten times. This chain uses TRBV20-1 with TRBJ2-1; no definite D call. Per the germline V gene, CDR1 is DFQATT and CDR2 is SNEGSKA (reference sequence). V was shortened by 0 bases and J by 6 bases, with 15 bases between the two germline ends. The CDR3 length is 15 residues. In DNA form, the CDR3 reads TGCAGTGCTAGAGACAGTAGGGCCGGGCGCAATGAGCAGTTCTTC. It translates to CSARDSRAGRNEQFF.

The chain couples TRBV5-1 to TRBJ1-1, with TRBD1 as a possible D gene (6 bases). Germline CDR1 SGHRS, CDR2 YFSETQ. With 4 bases removed from V and 6 bases from J, the gap between germline ends came to 13 bases. The CDR3 length is 13 residues. CDR3 nucleotides: TGCGCCAGCAGCCTTGGGACAACGGCTGAAGCTTTCTTT. Translating it yields CASSLGTTAEAFF. The full variable domain, with the rest looked up from reference TRBV5-1 and TRBJ1-1, is KAGVTQTPRYLIKTRGQQVTLSCSPISGHRSVSWYQQTPGQGLQFLFEYFSETQRNKGNFPGRFSGRQFSNSRSEMNVSTLELGDSALYLCASSLGTTAEAFFGQGTRLTVV.

The DNA of the CDR3 is TGCGCCAGCAGCTCGACCCAAGGGGGTGGGGAGACCCAGTACTTC. Its protein is CASSSTQGGGETQYF. The chain recombines TRBV5-1 with TRBJ2-5; possibly TRBD1 for D (6 bases). The CDR3 has 15 residues. Germline V gene data show CDR1 as SGHRS and CDR2 as YFSETQ. V dropped 3 bases and J dropped 5 bases, with 17 bases sitting between them. Drawing the rest from reference TRBV5-1 and TRBJ2-5, the complete variable domain is KAGVTQTPRYLIKTRGQQVTLSCSPISGHRSVSWYQQTPGQGLQFLFEYFSETQRNKGNFPGRFSGRQFSNSRSEMNVSTLELGDSALYLCASSSTQGGGETQYFGPGTRLLVL.

In this sample, this clonotype turned up a few times. The gene calls are TRBV20-1 and TRBJ2-2; D is possibly TRBD1 (6 bases). CDR3 length: 14 amino acids. Germline CDR1 reads DFQATT; CDR2 reads SNEGSKA (reference sequence). Trimming cost V 4 bases and J 3 bases, with 12 bases left between them. For the CDR3, the DNA is TGCAGTGCTAAGCGGACAGTCTACACCGGGGAGCTGTTTTTT. Protein sequence: CSAKRTVYTGELFF.

The rearrangement links TRBV5-5 to TRBJ1-6; 8 nucleotides line up with TRBD1. The ends lost 4 bases at V and 4 bases at J; junction bases unmatched: 10. This CDR3 region has 17 residues. In germline, CDR1 is SGHKS, CDR2 YYEKEE (reference sequence). CDR3 DNA: TGTGCCAGCAGCCGTGTAAAAACAGGGGGGTATAATTCACCCCTCCACTTT. This translates into CASSRVKTGGYNSPLHF.

In this sample, this clonotype turned up many times. This chain joins TRBV29-1 and TRBJ2-1, with 11 bases matching TRBD1. This CDR3 is built from 13 residues. The V gene's germline CDR1 is SQVTM and CDR2 ANQGSEA. The CDR3 sequence: CSATWTGGFEQFF. The CDR3 DNA is TGCAGTGCCACGTGGACAGGGGGCTTTGAGCAGTTCTTC.

This chain connects TRBV12-3 or TRBV12-4 to TRBJ2-2, with TRBD2 identical over 7 bases. This CDR3 has 16 residues. The ends lost 2 bases at V and 4 bases at J; junction bases unmatched: 7. The CDR3 protein is CASSLKAGDGTGELFF. In DNA, the CDR3 is TGTGCCAGCAGTTTAAAGGCGGGGGATGGCACCGGGGAGCTGTTTTTT.

This clonotype was seen many times. The CDR3 loop is CSASPDRGLQETQYF. CDR3 bases: TGCAGTGCTAGCCCGGACAGGGGTTTGCAAGAGACCCAGTACTTC. The genes are TRBV20-1 and TRBJ2-5; 9 bases align to TRBD1. CDR1 and CDR2 (germline): DFQATT, SNEGSKA (reference sequence). This CDR3 is 15 amino acids long. The V gene end was trimmed by 3 bases and the J gene end by 2 bases; junction bases not matched to a gene: 7.

V gene TRBV5-6 combines with J gene TRBJ1-5; the match to TRBD1 covers 8 bases. Germline V lookup: CDR1 SGHDT, CDR2 YYEEEE. This CDR3 is built from 14 residues. V lost 4 bases to trimming and J lost 5 bases; unmatched junction nucleotides: 5. The CDR3 protein is CASSGHRGDQPQHF. The CDR3, as DNA: TGTGCCAGCAGCGGCCACAGGGGGGATCAGCCCCAGCATTTT.

V usage is TRBV5-1 and J usage is TRBJ1-3; no firm D call. Germline V gene data show CDR1 as SGHRS and CDR2 as YFSETQ. The V end was cut by 0 bases, the J end by 2 bases, with 12 bases between. This CDR3 contains 16 residues. The CDR3 sequence: CASSLDVLGTGNTIYF. Written as DNA, the CDR3 is TGCGCCAGCAGCTTGGATGTCCTGGGCACTGGAAACACCATATATTTT.

Only a few counts were recorded for this clonotype. V gene TRBV5-1 combines with J gene TRBJ2-1; unclear D gene. V lost 4 bases to trimming and J lost 0 bases, with 14 bases between them. CDR1 SGHRS and CDR2 YFSETQ come from the germline V gene. The CDR3 has 16 amino acids. The CDR3 sequence is CASSPVTVSSYNEQFF. The CDR3 DNA sequence: TGCGCCAGCAGCCCCGTAACAGTGAGCTCCTACAATGAGCAGTTCTTC.

The V call is TRBV20-1, the J call TRBJ2-5; 9 bases are shared with TRBD2. Germline CDR1 DFQATT, CDR2 SNEGSKA (reference sequence). With V trimmed by 0 bases and J by 2 bases, 7 bases remained unmatched. The CDR3 has 16 amino acids. DNA of the CDR3: TGCAGTGCTAGAGATCGGACTAGCGTGCTACAAGAGACCCAGTACTTC. Residues: CSARDRTSVLQETQYF.

In its sample, this clonotype was seen a few times. The chain uses TRBV6-2 or TRBV6-3 and TRBJ2-7; TRBD2 agrees at 9 bases. CDR3 size: 16 residues. Germline lookup yields CDR1 MNHEY and CDR2 SVGEGT. J was trimmed by 2 bases and V by 6 bases; bases with no gene match: 11. CDR3 bases: TGTGCCAGCAGGAGATCGGGGCTAGCGGGAACCTACGAGCAGTACTTC. This translates into CASRRSGLAGTYEQYF.

This clonotype was recorded a few times. The chain carries TRBV7-3 and TRBJ2-3, with TRBD1 matching 7 bases. Germline CDR1 is SGHTA and CDR2 is FQGTGA. The junction had 3 bases not matched to a gene; V was cut back by 4 bases and J by 2 bases. CDR3 length: 14 residues. Here the CDR3 DNA reads TGTGCCAGCAGCTCTGGACAGGCCACAGATACGCAGTATTTT. Its protein product is CASSSGQATDTQYF.

V and J are TRBV14 and TRBJ2-2; D may be TRBD1 (5 bases). Deletions cut 2 bases from V and 9 bases from J, with 16 bases between. The CDR3 contains 15 residues. Germline V CDR1 and CDR2: SGHDN, FVKESK. The CDR3 DNA reads TGTGCCAGCAGCCAACTGTCAGGGCGGACCAGGGAGCTGTTTTTT. Encoded protein: CASSQLSGRTRELFF.

This clonotype was seen many times. The chain uses TRBV6-2 or TRBV6-3 and TRBJ1-5, with D possibly matching TRBD1 (5 bases). The CDR3 length is 14 residues. Germline-derived CDR1 and CDR2 are MNHEY and SVGEGT. Trimming removed 4 bases from V and 2 bases from J, with 9 bases in between. The chain's CDR3 is CASSSWGGNQPQHF. DNA for the CDR3: TGTGCCAGCAGTTCCTGGGGGGGCAATCAGCCCCAGCATTTT.

J is TRBJ2-1 and V is TRBV5-1; possibly TRBD1 or TRBD2 for D (6 bases each). The germline CDR1 and CDR2 sequences are SGHRS and YFSETQ. The CDR3 extends over 17 amino acids. V dropped 3 bases and J dropped 8 bases, with 24 bases sitting between them. CDR3 DNA sequence: TGCGCCAGCAGCTGGGGGGCTAGCTGGGGAACGAAGGATGAGCAGTTCTTC. Translating it yields CASSWGASWGTKDEQFF.

The chain links TRBV2 to TRBJ2-1; 12 bases align to TRBD2. The CDR3 contains 15 residues. CDR1 and CDR2 (germline): SNHLY, FYNNEI. Trimming removed 6 bases from V and 7 bases from J; junction bases left unmatched: 7. CDR3 nucleotide sequence: TGTGCCAGCAGGTCACTAGCGGGGGGATCTAATGAGCAGTTCTTC. Its protein is CASRSLAGGSNEQFF. Complete variable domain (other parts from reference TRBV2 and TRBJ2-1): EPEVTQTPSHQVTQMGQEVILRCVPISNHLYFYWYRQILGQKVEFLVSFYNNEISEKSEIFDDQFSVERPDGSNFTLKIRSTKLEDSAMYFCASRSLAGGSNEQFFGPGTRLTVL.

The V call is TRBV29-1, the J call TRBJ1-3; D gene ambiguous. The CDR3 length is 14 residues. Trimming cost V 3 bases and J 0 bases, with 9 bases left between them. Germline assignment: CDR1 SQVTM and CDR2 ANQGSEA. The CDR3 DNA reads as TGCAGCGTTGAGGGCAGAAACTCTGGAAACACCATATATTTT. This codes for CSVEGRNSGNTIYF.

There are many counts of this clonotype. This chain links TRBV5-1 with TRBJ2-1; a weak D match, TRBD1 (6 bases). The germline V and J ends were trimmed by 0 bases and 8 bases, with 6 bases remaining between them. Per the germline V gene, CDR1 is SGHRS and CDR2 is YFSETQ. This CDR3 is 12 amino acids long. CDR3 sequence reads: CASSLGGHEQFF. CDR3 bases: TGCGCCAGCAGCTTGGGGGGGCATGAGCAGTTCTTC.

The chain recombines TRBV20-1 with TRBJ1-2; possible D gene TRBD1, 5 bases. V lost 1 base and J 7 bases, leaving 16 bases between the germline ends. The CDR3 is 14 residues long. The V gene's germline CDR1 is DFQATT and CDR2 SNEGSKA (reference sequence). Here the CDR3 reads CSARAARDGGGYTF. The CDR3 DNA follows: TGCAGTGCTAGAGCCGCCAGGGATGGAGGTGGCTACACCTTC.

This clonotype was counted between two and nine times. This rearrangement joins TRBV12-3 or TRBV12-4 to TRBJ1-1; TRBD1 might be the D (5 bases). Trimming took 5 bases from V and 6 from J, leaving 13 bases between them. The CDR3 sequence is 13 residues long. CDR3 loop: CASSLGGVAEAFF. The CDR3 coding sequence is TGTGCCAGCAGTCTGGGGGGGGTCGCTGAAGCTTTCTTT.

This clonotype occurred many times. The rearrangement links TRBV2 to TRBJ2-7, with 12 bases aligning to TRBD2. The CDR3 sequence is 14 residues long. Trimming cost V 10 bases and J 3 bases; bases outside gene matches: 7. In germline, CDR1 is SNHLY, CDR2 FYNNEI. For the CDR3, the DNA is TGTGCCACGATCAGACTAGCGGGAGTCTACGAGCAGTACTTC. This encodes CATIRLAGVYEQYF.

This chain uses TRBV29-1 with TRBJ2-6; 8 bases align to TRBD1. CDR1 is SQVTM, CDR2 ANQGSEA, per germline. The CDR3 runs 15 residues. V shed 1 base and J 2 bases; nucleotides not matched to a gene: 1. This chain's CDR3 is CSVEGTGTGANVLTF. The CDR3, as DNA: TGCAGCGTTGAAGGGACAGGGACTGGGGCCAACGTCCTGACTTTC.

J is TRBJ2-7 and V is TRBV7-2; tentative D call: TRBD2 (6 bases). V lost 5 bases and J lost 2, with 13 bases in between. The CDR3 is 14 amino acids. Per the germline V gene, CDR1 is SGHTA and CDR2 is FQGNSA. The CDR3 DNA follows: TGTGCCAGCAGCAGGGAGGTAGTTGCCTACGAGCAGTACTTC. This sequence encodes CASSREVVAYEQYF.

This clonotype turned up a few times. The chain employs TRBV20-1 and TRBJ2-7; D uncertain. Trimming removed 2 bases from V and 1 base from J, with 12 bases in between. The CDR3 sequence is 14 residues long. Germline V gives CDR1 DFQATT, CDR2 SNEGSKA (reference sequence). This CDR3 reads CSARMDRWSYEQYF. The CDR3 DNA reads as TGCAGTGCTAGAATGGACCGTTGGTCCTACGAGCAGTACTTC.